This TCR beta chain was identified in a study of blood T cells in healthy people across ages. Deletions cut 1 base from V and 10 bases from J, with 14 bases between. The CDR3 length is 15 residues. Germline CDR1 MGHDK, CDR2 SYGVNS. For the second PCR, which ran for about 7 to 11 cycles, a sample-barcoded 5' primer and a J-beta primer mix were used. TCRdb re-derived calls from the 5' RACE reads in MiXCR, one entry per CDR3 protein. The sample holds about 1,400,000 distinct CDR3 sequences; roughly 59% are singletons and the top ten take 6.5% to 8.5%. The chain recombines TRBV25-1 with TRBJ1-6; no clear D gene. This clonotype was obtained from a man aged 18 to 29 in good health. Input material: blood. The CDR3 DNA reads TGTGCCAGCAGTGAATCAGTCGGAGGTACCTCACCCCTCCACTTT. Protein product: CASSESVGGTSPLHF.